This entry features one TCR beta chain sequence. Germline values: CDR1 LNHDA, CDR2 SQIVND (reference sequence). V trimming: 5 bases; J trimming: 5 bases; junction bases outside the gene matches: 7. This CDR3 has 14 amino acids. The data belong to a study of blood T cell repertoires in COVID-19. Sequencing was performed with immunoSEQ multiplex PCR; in TCRdb, only in-frame clones are kept and a portion is missing. The table lists around 180,000 clones, over 75% of them singletons. This sequence was found in a man between 60 and 75 years old with acute or convalescent COVID-19. The V and J genes are TRBV19 and TRBJ2-7; the match to TRBD1 covers 9 bases. The sequenced material came from peripheral blood. The CDR3: CASSAWDRVNEQYF. The CDR3 DNA reads as TGTGCCAGTAGTGCTTGGGACAGGGTAAACGAGCAGTACTTC.